This T cell receptor (beta chain) appears in the sequencing data of a study of CD8+ T cells in alopecia areata. Across the study: People stayed on tofacitinib for 6 to 18 months, then stopped the drug for 6 months.

Trimming shortened V by 4 bases and J by 4 bases, and 7 bases separated the two germline ends. Germline V gene sequence: CDR1 LGHNT, CDR2 FRNRAP. The CDR3 covers 12 residues. The treatment: oral pan-JAK inhibitor, 5-10 mg twice daily. RNA extraction was followed by reverse transcription into cDNA, which acted as the sequencing template. Profiled with immunoSEQ multiplex PCR; TCRdb holds only in-frame clones, not every one. The sample has 150,000 to 200,000 clones, roughly 61% seen once; the top ten hold 10% to 15%. General observations from the study: Affected scalp, especially in alopecia totalis/universalis, had a higher clonality than normal scalp did. Scalp samples also contribute reads from the resident alphabeta T cells found in normal skin.

Remarks on this clone: Its antigen is unknown.

The TCR was taken from a human donor with alopecia areata. Sequences were derived from CD8+ T cells sorted from blood, sampled at week 24, from a patient treated with tofacitinib. This chain connects TRBV12-5 to TRBJ1-2; D call uncertain. The CDR3 DNA reads as TGTGCTAGTGGTTCCGGCCCCTATGGCTACACCTTC. It translates to CASGSGPYGYTF.